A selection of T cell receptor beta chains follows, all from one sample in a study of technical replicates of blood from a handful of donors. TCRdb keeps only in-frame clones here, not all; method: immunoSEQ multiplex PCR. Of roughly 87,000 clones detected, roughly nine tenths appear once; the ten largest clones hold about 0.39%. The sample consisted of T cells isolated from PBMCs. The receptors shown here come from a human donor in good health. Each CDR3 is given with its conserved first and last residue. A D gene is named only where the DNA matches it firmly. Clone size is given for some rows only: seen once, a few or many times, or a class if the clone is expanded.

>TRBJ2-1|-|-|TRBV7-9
CASSPRDSLNEQFF
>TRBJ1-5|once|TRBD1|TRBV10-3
CAISRQGSQPQHF
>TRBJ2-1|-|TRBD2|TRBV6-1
CASNRFAGGPVEQFF
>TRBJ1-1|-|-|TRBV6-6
CASSYHGVNTEAFF
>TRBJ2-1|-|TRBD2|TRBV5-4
CASSPGLAGVVNEQFF
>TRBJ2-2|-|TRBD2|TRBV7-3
CASSLSAGGNTGELFF
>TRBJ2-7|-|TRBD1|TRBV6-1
CAIMDRIYEQYF
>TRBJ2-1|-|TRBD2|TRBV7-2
CASTLPSAWASGNEQFF
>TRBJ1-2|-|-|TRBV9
CASSVGGGSYGYTF
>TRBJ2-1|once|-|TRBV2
CASSELREQFF
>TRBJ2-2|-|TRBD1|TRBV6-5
CASSYGTVIGTGELFF
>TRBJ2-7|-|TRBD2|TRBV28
CASSLGLAPGGEQYF
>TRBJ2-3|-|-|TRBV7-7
CASSSGGSDTQYF
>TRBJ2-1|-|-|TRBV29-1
CSVDQSGDNEQFF
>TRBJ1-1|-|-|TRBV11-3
CASSLGPERTEAFF
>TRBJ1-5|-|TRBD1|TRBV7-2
CASSRRTGGNQPQHF
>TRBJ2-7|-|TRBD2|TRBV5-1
CASSSRSGSGRRFSYEQYF
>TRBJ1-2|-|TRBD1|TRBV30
CAWKSGTGDGYTF
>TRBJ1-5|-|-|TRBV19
CASRLFSNQPQHF
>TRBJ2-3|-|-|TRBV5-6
CASSFTSRDTQYF
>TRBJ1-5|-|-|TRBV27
CASSLGQNQPQHF
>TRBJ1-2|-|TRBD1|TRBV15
CATSSTSDRANYGYTF
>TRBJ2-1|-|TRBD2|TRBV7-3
CASSSGTRTDEQFF
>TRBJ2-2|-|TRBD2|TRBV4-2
CASSPLSGSRTGELFF
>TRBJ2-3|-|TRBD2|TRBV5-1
CASSSGLAASTDTQYF
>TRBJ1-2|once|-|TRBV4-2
CASSQVREWIGYTF
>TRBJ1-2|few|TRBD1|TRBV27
CASSPGQGSRSYTF
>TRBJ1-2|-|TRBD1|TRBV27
CASTHVSGGGYTF
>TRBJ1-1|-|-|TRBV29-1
CSVLDRFTEAFF
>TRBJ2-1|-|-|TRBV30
CAWRGSGINEQFF
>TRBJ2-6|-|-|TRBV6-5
CASSYRHSGANVLTF
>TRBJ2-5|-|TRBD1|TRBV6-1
CASSEETGPETQYF
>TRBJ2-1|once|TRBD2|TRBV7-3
CASSLRGLAGYNEQFF
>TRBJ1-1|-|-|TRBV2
CASSERSEAFF
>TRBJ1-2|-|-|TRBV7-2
CASSLQGRYGYTF
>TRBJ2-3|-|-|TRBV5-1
CASSLGLGADTQYF
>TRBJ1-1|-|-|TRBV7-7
CASSLVEGDEAFF
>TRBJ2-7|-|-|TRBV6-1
CATRTDYEQYF
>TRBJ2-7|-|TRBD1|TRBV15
CATSSRPGQGAYEQYF
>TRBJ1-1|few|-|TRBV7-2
CASSLEVLGSSTEAFF
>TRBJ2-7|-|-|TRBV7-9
CASSLTDSRYEQYF
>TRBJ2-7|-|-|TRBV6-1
CASSSTPYEQYF
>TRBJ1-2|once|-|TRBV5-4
CASSSRKANYGYTF
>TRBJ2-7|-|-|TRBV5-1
CASSPPTGFSYEQYF
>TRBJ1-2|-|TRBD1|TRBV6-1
CASSRTGNYGYTF